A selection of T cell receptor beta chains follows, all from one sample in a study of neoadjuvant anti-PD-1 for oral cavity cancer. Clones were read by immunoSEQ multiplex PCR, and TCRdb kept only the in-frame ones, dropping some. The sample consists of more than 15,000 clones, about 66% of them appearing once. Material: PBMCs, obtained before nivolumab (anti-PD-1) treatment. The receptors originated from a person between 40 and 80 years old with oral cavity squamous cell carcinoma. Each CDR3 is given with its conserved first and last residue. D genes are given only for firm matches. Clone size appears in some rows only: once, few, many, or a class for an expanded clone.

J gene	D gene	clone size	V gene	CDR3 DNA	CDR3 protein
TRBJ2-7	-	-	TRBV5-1	TGCGCCAGCAGCTTGACGGGGGCGGTCTACGAGCAGTACTTC	CASSLTGAVYEQYF
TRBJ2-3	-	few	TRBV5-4	TGTGCCAGCAGGGGCGACTCAGGGGCAGATACGCAGTATTTT	CASRGDSGADTQYF
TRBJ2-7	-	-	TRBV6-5	TGTGCCAGCAGCTCAGGGGCGTACGAGCAGTACTTC	CASSSGAYEQYF
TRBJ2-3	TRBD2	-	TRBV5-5	TGTGCCAGCAGCTTGGGCGGGAGGGCCACAGATACGCAGTATTTT	CASSLGGRATDTQYF
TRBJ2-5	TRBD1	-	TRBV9	TGTGCCAGCAGCCTCAGGACAGGGGCGGATGGAGAGACCCAGTACTTC	CASSLRTGADGETQYF
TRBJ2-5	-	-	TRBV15	TGTGCCACCAGCAGAGACGAACAGGCTCAAGAGACCCAGTACTTC	CATSRDEQAQETQYF
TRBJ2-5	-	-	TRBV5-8	TGTGCCAGCAGTCCGGGACTTCAAGAGACCCAGTACTTC	CASSPGLQETQYF
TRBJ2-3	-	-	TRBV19	TGTGCCAGACCAACTCCGGGACTTGGGGGCACAGATACGCAGTATTTT	CARPTPGLGGTDTQYF
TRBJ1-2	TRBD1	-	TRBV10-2	TGCGCCAGCAGCCCGACAGGGGGAGAAGGCGGCTACACCTTC	CASSPTGGEGGYTF
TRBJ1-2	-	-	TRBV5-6	TGTGCCAGCAGCTTACAGGGAGTGGGGGACTATGGCTACACCTTC	CASSLQGVGDYGYTF
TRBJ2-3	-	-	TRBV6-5	TGTGCCAGCTCCCGAGGGGGACCCACAGATACGCAGTATTTT	CASSRGGPTDTQYF
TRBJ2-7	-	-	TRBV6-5	TGTGCCAGCAGGGGGGACTGGAGCTCCTACGAGCAGTACTTC	CASRGDWSSYEQYF
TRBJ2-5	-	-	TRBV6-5	TGTGCCAGCAGTCGCTACAGGGAAAAAGAGACCCAGTACTTC	CASSRYREKETQYF
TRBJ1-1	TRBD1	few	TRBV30	TGTGCCTGGAGTCCCAGACAGGGGGATCATATAAACACTGAAGCTTTCTTT	CAWSPRQGDHINTEAFF
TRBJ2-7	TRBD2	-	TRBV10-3	TGTGCCATCAGTGAGTCGGTAAGCGGGAGTTACGAGCAGTACTTC	CAISESVSGSYEQYF
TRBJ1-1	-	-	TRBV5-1	TGCGCCAGCAGCTTGGCCGGGGGAAGCATGAACACTGAAGCTTTCTTT	CASSLAGGSMNTEAFF
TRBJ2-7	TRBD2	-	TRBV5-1	TGCGCCAGCAAGAAGACGGGAGGGCCGGACGAGCAGTACTTC	CASKKTGGPDEQYF
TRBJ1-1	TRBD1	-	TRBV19	TGTGCCAGTAGTCCAGGGGGCTTCACTGAAGCTTTCTTT	CASSPGGFTEAFF
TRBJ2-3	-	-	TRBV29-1	TGCAGCGTTGGGGGACCGAGCACAGATACGCAGTATTTT	CSVGGPSTDTQYF
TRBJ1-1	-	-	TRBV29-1	TGCAGCGTTGAATGGTATGCCGGACGCAAAGAGAACACTGAAGCTTTCTTT	CSVEWYAGRKENTEAFF
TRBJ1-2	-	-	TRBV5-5	TGTGCCAGCAGCTTCGAAATCGGTGGCTACACCTTC	CASSFEIGGYTF
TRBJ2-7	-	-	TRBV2	TGTGCCAGCAGACTACAGGTTAATCTCTACGAGCAGTACTTC	CASRLQVNLYEQYF
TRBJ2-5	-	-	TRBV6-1	TGTGCCAGCACCCTATCGGGGGCTGGGGAGACCCAGTACTTC	CASTLSGAGETQYF
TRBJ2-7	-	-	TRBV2	TGTGCCAGCAGTGAAAACAGGGGGGGCTACGAGCAGTACTTC	CASSENRGGYEQYF
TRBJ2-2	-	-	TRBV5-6	TGTGCCAGCAGCCGAGTTTCAACCGGGGAGCTGTTTTTT	CASSRVSTGELFF
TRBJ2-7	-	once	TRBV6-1	TGTGCCAGCAGGAACTACGAGCAGTACTTC	CASRNYEQYF
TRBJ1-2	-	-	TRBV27	TGTGCCAGCAGTTCCGGATCATACTATGGCTACACCTTC	CASSSGSYYGYTF
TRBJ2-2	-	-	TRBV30	TGTGCCTGGACGGTTGCGAACACCGGGGAGCTGTTTTTT	CAWTVANTGELFF